These T cell receptor beta chains were read from a single sample in a study of blood T cell repertoires in COVID-19. The repertoire was sequenced with immunoSEQ multiplex PCR; TCRdb's copy has only in-frame clones and lacks some. The repertoire holds about 200,000 clones, with over 75% as singletons. The sample comprised peripheral blood. Source of these receptors: a man over 45 with acute or convalescent COVID-19. Both conserved end residues are part of each CDR3. The D gene is left open where the match is weak. Expanded clones are given a class, and other clones once, few, many or no size at all.

abundance	v_gene	j_gene	d_gene	CDR3nt	CDR3aa
NA	TRBV6-5	TRBJ1-2	NA	TGTGCCAGCAGTTACTCGTTCCAGGACTATGGCTACACCTTC	CASSYSFQDYGYTF
NA	TRBV6-5	TRBJ1-5	TRBD1	TGTGCCAGCAGTCCGGACAGGGGCGGCAATCAGCCCCAGCATTTT	CASSPDRGGNQPQHF
NA	TRBV18	TRBJ1-4	TRBD1	TGTGCCAGCTCACCACACGGACAGGCAAATGAAAAACTGTTTTTT	CASSPHGQANEKLFF
NA	TRBV7-2	TRBJ2-3	TRBD1	TGTGCCAGCAGCTTTCCCGGGACAGGGGCGGATACGCAGTATTTT	CASSFPGTGADTQYF
NA	TRBV6-6	TRBJ1-5	TRBD1	TGTGCCAGCGCGGACAGGTGGGGACAGCCCCAGCATTTT	CASADRWGQPQHF
NA	TRBV2	TRBJ1-2	TRBD1	TGTGCCAGCAGTGAAGACAGGGGGCGGGATGGCTACACCTTC	CASSEDRGRDGYTF
NA	TRBV7-8	TRBJ2-7	TRBD2	TGTGCCAGCAGCTTAGTGTTTAGGGTGGGGGGGAGCACGAACGAGCAGTACTTC	CASSLVFRVGGSTNEQYF
NA	TRBV7-9	TRBJ1-2	NA	TGTGCCAGCGGACAAGGCCTTAACTATGGCTACACCTTC	CASGQGLNYGYTF
NA	TRBV6-4	TRBJ1-2	NA	TGTGCCAGCCGAACGGGGGACGGAGGCTACACCTTC	CASRTGDGGYTF
NA	TRBV10-3	TRBJ1-2	NA	TGTGCCACCCGGGGGGGGGACCTTAACTATGGCTACACCTTC	CATRGGDLNYGYTF
once	TRBV5-1	TRBJ2-1	TRBD1	TGCGCCAGCAGCCCGACAGGGAGCTCCTACAATGAGCAGTTCTTC	CASSPTGSSYNEQFF
NA	TRBV11-3	TRBJ1-1	TRBD1	TGTGCCAGCAGCTTAGGGACAGGTTACACTGAAGCTTTCTTT	CASSLGTGYTEAFF
NA	TRBV7-9	TRBJ2-4	NA	TGTGCCAGCAGCTTACCCCCAGGGAGGGGGGCCAAAAACATTCAGTACTTC	CASSLPPGRGAKNIQYF
NA	TRBV30	TRBJ1-2	NA	TGTGCCTGGAGTGTAAACTCCCGCTATGGCTACACCTTC	CAWSVNSRYGYTF
once	TRBV18	TRBJ1-2	TRBD1	TGTGCCAGCTCACCTCCGGGACAGGAGGTATATGGCTACACCTTC	CASSPPGQEVYGYTF
NA	TRBV18	TRBJ2-7	NA	TGTGCCAGCTCACCGCCGGGACTGCCCTCGGGCGAGCAGTACTTC	CASSPPGLPSGEQYF
few	TRBV5-4	TRBJ2-7	NA	TGTGCCAGCAGCCCGGAAGGGGGACGCTACGAGCAGTACTTC	CASSPEGGRYEQYF
NA	TRBV7-8	TRBJ2-1	TRBD2	TGTGCCAGCAGGGCGACTAGCGGTAACAATGAGCAGTTCTTC	CASRATSGNNEQFF
NA	TRBV7-9	TRBJ2-7	NA	TGTGCCAGCAGCTTAGGTGGGGCTCTAGCGAGCTCCTACGAGCAGTACTTC	CASSLGGALASSYEQYF
NA	TRBV10-2	TRBJ1-5	NA	TGCGCCAGCAGTGAGGGGACTGTTCTTAGCAATCAGCCCCAGCATTTT	CASSEGTVLSNQPQHF
NA	TRBV30	TRBJ1-2	NA	TGTGCCTGGAGTAGACAGGCCTATGGCTACACCTTC	CAWSRQAYGYTF
NA	TRBV5-4	TRBJ1-4	NA	TGTGCCAGCAGCTCGATGACGGCTAGTGAAAAACTGTTTTTT	CASSSMTASEKLFF
few	TRBV19	TRBJ1-5	NA	TGTGCCAGTAGTTTGAGCCTATATCAGCCCCAGCATTTT	CASSLSLYQPQHF
NA	TRBV27	TRBJ1-5	TRBD1	TGTGCCAGCAGTTTAATCCGGGACAGGGCTCAGCCCCAGCATTTT	CASSLIRDRAQPQHF
NA	TRBV7-2	TRBJ2-3	NA	TGTGCCAGCAGCCTCCCCCCGGCGGTTACGCAGTATTTT	CASSLPPAVTQYF
NA	TRBV25-1	TRBJ1-1	TRBD1	TGTGCCAGCTGTAGCGGGGGGAGGGGGCTCCTTAACACTGAAGCTTTCTTT	CASCSGGRGLLNTEAFF
NA	TRBV5-1	TRBJ2-1	NA	TGCGCCAGCAGCCCGCAACAGGAGTCCTACAATGAGCAGTTCTTC	CASSPQQESYNEQFF
NA	TRBV9	TRBJ1-2	TRBD1	TGTGCCAGCAGCTCACGGACAGGGATCGGCTATGGCTACACCTTC	CASSSRTGIGYGYTF
NA	TRBV3-1/TRBV3-2	TRBJ2-5	NA	TGTGCCAGCAGCCAAAATTCGCGGGCGGGGTATAAGGAGACCCAGTACTTC	CASSQNSRAGYKETQYF